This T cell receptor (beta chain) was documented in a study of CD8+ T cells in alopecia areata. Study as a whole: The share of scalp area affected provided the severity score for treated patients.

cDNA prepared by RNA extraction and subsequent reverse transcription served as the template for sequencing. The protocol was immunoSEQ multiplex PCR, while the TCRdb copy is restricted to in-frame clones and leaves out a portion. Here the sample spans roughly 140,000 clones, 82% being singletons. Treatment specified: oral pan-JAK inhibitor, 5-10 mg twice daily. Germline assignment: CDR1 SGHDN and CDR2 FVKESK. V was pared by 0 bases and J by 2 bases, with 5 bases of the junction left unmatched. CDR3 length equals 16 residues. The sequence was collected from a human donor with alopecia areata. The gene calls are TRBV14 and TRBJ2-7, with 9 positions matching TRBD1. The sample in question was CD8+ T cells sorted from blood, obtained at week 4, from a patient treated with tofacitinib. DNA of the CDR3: TGTGCCAGCAGCCAAGAATTGGACAGGGGCCCCTACGAGCAGTACTTC. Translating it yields CASSQELDRGPYEQYF.